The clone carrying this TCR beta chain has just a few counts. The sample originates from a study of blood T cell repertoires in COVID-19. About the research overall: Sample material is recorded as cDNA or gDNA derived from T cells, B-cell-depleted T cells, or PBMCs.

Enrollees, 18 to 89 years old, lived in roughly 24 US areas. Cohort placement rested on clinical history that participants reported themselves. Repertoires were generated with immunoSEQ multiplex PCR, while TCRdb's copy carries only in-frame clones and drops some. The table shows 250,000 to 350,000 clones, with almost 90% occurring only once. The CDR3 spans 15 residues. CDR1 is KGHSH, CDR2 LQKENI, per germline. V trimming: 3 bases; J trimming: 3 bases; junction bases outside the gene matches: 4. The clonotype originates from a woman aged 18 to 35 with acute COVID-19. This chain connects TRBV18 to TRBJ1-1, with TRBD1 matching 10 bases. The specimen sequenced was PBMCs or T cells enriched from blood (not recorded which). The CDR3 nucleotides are TGTGCCAGCTCACCGACAGGGGGCTCGGACACTGAAGCTTTCTTT. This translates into CASSPTGGSDTEAFF.